This T cell receptor beta chain was recorded in a study of shared clonotypes between healthy human individuals. Germline CDR1 is LGHNT and CDR2 is FRNRAP. With 6 bases removed from V and 5 bases from J, the gap between germline ends came to 11 bases. The CDR3 runs to 12 residues. In the naive CD8 group, cells lacked CD45RO and were positively selected for CCR7, so terminally differentiated effector memory CD45RA+ cells were left out. Caucasian adults residing in Nashville, Tennessee made up all the donors. TCRdb keeps only in-frame clones here, not all; method: immunoSEQ multiplex PCR. The sample lists around 2.1 million clones; about 92% were seen once.

The sample consisted of naive CD8+ T cells from PBMCs. The sequence came from a man younger than 35 in good health. Some clones in this sample may be carry-over from other donors' samples. This chain links TRBV12-5 with TRBJ2-7; D unclear. The CDR3 DNA reads as TGTGCTAGTGGATCCTCCGAAGACGAGCAGTACTTC. This encodes CASGSSEDEQYF.